The 32 T cell receptor beta chains below come from one sample, sequenced in a study of blood T cells in healthy people across ages. It was with a sample-barcoded 5' primer and a J-beta primer mix that a second PCR of about 7 to 12 cycles was run. TCRdb itself ran the 5' RACE reads through MiXCR, one entry per CDR3 protein. The data show around 500,000 distinct CDR3 sequences, about 27% seen once. These sequences were also reported in another study, on T cells of mothers and their children.

Sequenced: blood. The receptors come from a boy between 2 and 10 years old in good health.

V is TRBV6-1 and J is TRBJ2-3; 7 nucleotides line up with TRBD2. The germline CDR1 and CDR2 sequences are MNHNS and SASEGT. Trimming took 10 bases from V and 4 from J; bases not matched to a gene: 20. This CDR3 is built from 17 residues. CDR3 bases: TGTGCCACAGCACAAAGAGGACTAGGTGTTCGGGCAGATACGCAGTATTTT. This codes for CATAQRGLGVRADTQYF.

The rearrangement joins TRBV7-8 to TRBJ1-6, with 7 bases that match TRBD1. CDR3 length: 14 amino acids. V shed 3 bases and J 7 bases; nucleotides not matched to a gene: 3. Germline V gives CDR1 SGHVS, CDR2 FQNEAQ. CDR3: CASSLVQGNSPLHF. CDR3 DNA sequence: TGTGCCAGCAGCTTGGTACAGGGGAATTCACCCCTCCACTTT. The whole variable domain, filled in from reference TRBV7-8 and TRBJ1-6, reads GAGVSQSPRYKVAKRGQDVALRCDPISGHVSLFWYQQALGQGPEFLTYFQNEAQLDKSGLPSDRFFAERPEGSVSTLKIQRTQQEDSAVYLCASSLVQGNSPLHFGNGTRLTVT.

V gene TRBV3-1 combines with J gene TRBJ1-4; TRBD1 matches 9 bases. There are 14 residues in the CDR3. Germline lookup yields CDR1 LGHDT and CDR2 YNNKEL (reference sequence). Unmatched junction bases numbered 3, after V lost 3 bases and J lost 7 bases. CDR3 residues: CASSQRDRVEKLFF. The CDR3 DNA sequence: TGTGCCAGCAGCCAGCGGGACAGGGTTGAAAAACTGTTTTTT.

The J gene is TRBJ2-5, the V gene TRBV12-3 or TRBV12-4; TRBD2 matches 10 bases. The V and J ends lost 3 bases and 5 bases, in that order; junction bases with no gene match: 9. There are 16 residues in the CDR3. The CDR3 region is CASSFASGGLLETQYF. In DNA, the CDR3 is TGTGCCAGCAGTTTTGCTAGCGGGGGCCTGCTCGAGACCCAGTACTTC.

V and J are TRBV6-6 and TRBJ2-3; D is perhaps TRBD2 (7 bases). Germline assignment: CDR1 MNHNY and CDR2 SVGAGI (reference sequence). The V end lost 6 bases, the J end lost 7 bases, and 17 bases lay between the germline ends. The CDR3 contains 14 residues. The CDR3 DNA reads as TGTGCCAGCAGCCGGGGGGCCCCCCTCCATACGCAGTATTTT. Translated, it gives CASSRGAPLHTQYF.

This chain joins TRBV6-6 and TRBJ1-1; 9 bases line up with TRBD1. Germline V gives CDR1 MNHNY, CDR2 SVGAGI (reference sequence). This CDR3 region has 14 residues. The junction had 5 bases not matched to a gene; V was cut back by 2 bases and J by 7 bases. The CDR3: CASSYLWTGVEAFF. The DNA for the CDR3 is TGTGCCAGCAGTTACCTATGGACAGGGGTTGAAGCTTTCTTT.

In this sample, this clonotype turned up a few times. CDR3 bases: TGTGCCAGCAGCTTGGACCGGGGGGTCGTTAAAAACATTCAGTACTTC. It yields the protein CASSLDRGVVKNIQYF. The V and J genes are TRBV7-2 and TRBJ2-4; TRBD2 matches 7 bases. This CDR3 has 16 amino acids. Germline trimming cut 3 bases from V and 4 bases from J; bases unmatched to any gene: 9. Per the germline V gene, CDR1 is SGHTA and CDR2 is FQGNSA.

The V call is TRBV11-1, the J call TRBJ1-2; a possible D gene is TRBD1 (5 bases). The CDR3 is 15 residues long. Germline CDR1 is SGHAT and CDR2 is FQDESV (reference sequence). The V end was cut by 0 bases, the J end by 3 bases, with 11 bases between. DNA of the CDR3: TGTGCCAGCAGCTTAGCGGGGACGGCATACTATGGCTACACCTTC. It translates to CASSLAGTAYYGYTF.

This clonotype was seen ten or more times. The rearrangement uses TRBV9 and TRBJ2-7; the match to TRBD1 covers 8 bases. V was clipped by 5 bases and J by 3 bases; unmatched bases: 7. The germline V gene encodes CDR1 SGDLS and CDR2 YYNGEE. This CDR3 region has 14 residues. This CDR3 is CASSSRDRGYEQYF. The CDR3, as DNA: TGTGCCAGCAGTTCCCGAGACAGGGGCTACGAGCAGTACTTC.

This clonotype has only a few counts. The J gene is TRBJ2-1, the V gene TRBV20-1; the D is unclear. Per germline, CDR1 DFQATT and CDR2 SNEGSKA (reference sequence). V was shortened by 6 bases and J by 0 bases, with 15 bases between the two germline ends. This CDR3 has 15 residues. The CDR3: CSAETSRSSYNEQFF. Here the CDR3 DNA reads TGCAGTGCCGAAACATCGCGCAGCTCCTACAATGAGCAGTTCTTC.

This clonotype was found many times. The V call is TRBV2, the J call TRBJ2-7; tentative D call: TRBD2 (6 bases). Trimming cost V 5 bases and J 3 bases, with 11 bases left between them. Germline V lookup: CDR1 SNHLY, CDR2 FYNNEI. The CDR3 contains 13 residues. In DNA form, the CDR3 reads TGTGCCAGCAGTTTGGGGGGACTCTACGAGCAGTACTTC. Its protein is CASSLGGLYEQYF.

This clonotype was observed a handful of times. The chain employs TRBV12-3 or TRBV12-4 and TRBJ2-5, with D possibly being TRBD2 (7 bases). The J call is in doubt because the DNA end fits TRBJ2-7 better. The CDR3 covers 16 residues. CDR3: CASSSNGGLKIYEQYF. The CDR3 DNA follows: TGTGCCAGCAGTTCAAACGGGGGGCTGAAGATCTACGAGCAGTACTTC.

V is TRBV29-1 and J is TRBJ2-2; D is possibly TRBD2 (6 bases). There are 12 residues in the CDR3. Germline V lookup: CDR1 SQVTM, CDR2 ANQGSEA. Between the trimmed V and J ends, which lost 6 bases and 6 bases, there was a span of 11 bases. This chain's CDR3 is CSVTPSAGELFF. In DNA, the CDR3 is TGCAGCGTCACACCTAGCGCCGGGGAGCTGTTTTTT.

This clonotype was detected only a few times. The J gene is TRBJ2-4, the V gene TRBV3-1; D could derive from TRBD1 or TRBD2 (7 bases each). Trimming stripped 3 bases from V and 4 bases from J, with 19 bases between. The germline CDR1 and CDR2 sequences are LGHDT and YNNKEL (reference sequence). This CDR3 region has 17 residues. The DNA of the CDR3 is TGTGCCAGCAGCCAGTATAGCGGGCCCAGGGGGAAAAACATTCAGTACTTC. Amino acid sequence: CASSQYSGPRGKNIQYF.

The rearrangement joins TRBV19 to TRBJ1-4, with D perhaps matching TRBD1 (5 bases). V lost 3 bases, J lost 3 bases, and 8 bases lay in between. The V gene's germline CDR1 is LNHDA and CDR2 SQIVND (reference sequence). The CDR3 extends over 14 amino acids. In DNA form, the CDR3 reads TGTGCCAGTAGTATGGGACTGTCTAATGAAAAACTGTTTTTT. Translated: CASSMGLSNEKLFF.

This clonotype was seen a few times. The gene calls are TRBV2 and TRBJ2-5; 7 positions match TRBD1. V shed 6 bases, J shed 7 bases, and the junction held 11 bases outside the gene matches. CDR1 is SNHLY, CDR2 FYNNEI, per germline. The CDR3 totals 14 residues. The CDR3 DNA sequence: TGTGCCAGCAGCGTTAATGCAGGGGGTGGGACCCAGTACTTC. The encoded protein is CASSVNAGGGTQYF. Looking up the rest from reference TRBV2 and TRBJ2-5 gives the full variable domain: EPEVTQTPSHQVTQMGQEVILRCVPISNHLYFYWYRQILGQKVEFLVSFYNNEISEKSEIFDDQFSVERPDGSNFTLKIRSTKLEDSAMYFCASSVNAGGGTQYFGPGTRLLVL.

This clonotype was recorded at least ten times. The genes are TRBV27 and TRBJ2-5, with D perhaps TRBD1 or TRBD2 (6 bases each). The tail of the sequence fits TRBJ2-7 better, so the J call may be wrong. The CDR3 length is 14 residues. Germline lookup yields CDR1 MNHEY and CDR2 SMNVEV (reference sequence). CDR3 sequence: CASSRKRGVGEQYF. The CDR3 DNA follows: TGTGCCAGCAGCCGTAAAAGGGGGGTTGGCGAGCAGTACTTC.

The chain has TRBV18 and TRBJ1-4; D unresolved. The CDR3 contains 14 residues. The ends were cut back, 1 base at V and 7 bases at J, with 10 bases in the middle. Germline CDR1 is KGHSH and CDR2 is LQKENI. The CDR3 region has the DNA TGTGCCAGCTCACCACAGGGTTTGGGTGAAAAACTGTTTTTT. This encodes CASSPQGLGEKLFF.

The genes are TRBV6-6 and TRBJ2-3; 9 bases are a match to TRBD2. From germline, CDR1 is MNHNY and CDR2 SVGAGI (reference sequence). The ends lost 8 bases at V and 3 bases at J; junction bases unmatched: 3. The CDR3 totals 13 residues. CDR3 in DNA: TGTGCCAGCTGCGGGGGGGGGACAGATACGCAGTATTTT. Protein: CASCGGGTDTQYF.

The genes are TRBV9 and TRBJ1-4; D is ambiguous. The V end was cut by 5 bases, the J end by 8 bases, with 13 bases between. The CDR3 length is 13 residues. Germline assignment: CDR1 SGDLS and CDR2 YYNGEE. CDR3 residues: CASSTGFQEKLFF. DNA of the CDR3: TGTGCCAGCAGTACGGGGTTTCAGGAAAAACTGTTTTTT. The whole variable domain, remainder taken from reference TRBV9 and TRBJ1-4, is DSGVTQTPKHLITATGQRVTLRCSPRSGDLSVYWYQQSLDQGLQFLIQYYNGEERAKGNILERFSAQQFPDLHSELNLSSLELGDSALYFCASSTGFQEKLFFGSGTQLSVL.

In its sample, this clonotype was seen once. The gene calls are TRBV10-2 and TRBJ2-5, with a possible D match to TRBD2 (6 bases). This CDR3 has 13 residues. Germline lookup yields CDR1 WSHSY and CDR2 SAAADI. V lost 4 bases, J lost 3 bases, and 9 bases lay in between. The CDR3 here is CASSGRLEETQYF. For the CDR3, the DNA is TGCGCCAGCAGTGGTAGACTAGAAGAGACCCAGTACTTC.

In this sample, this clonotype turned up many times. The CDR3 DNA reads TGCAGCGTTGAATTACCCGGGTTCTTGGGCTACACCTTC. This encodes CSVELPGFLGYTF. The gene calls are TRBV29-1 and TRBJ1-2; D is undetermined. CDR1 SQVTM and CDR2 ANQGSEA come from the germline V gene. CDR3 length equals 13 residues. V lost 2 bases, J lost 8 bases, and 15 bases lay in between.

This clonotype was detected a few times. V and J are TRBV12-3 or TRBV12-4 and TRBJ2-5; possibly TRBD1 for D (5 bases). The CDR3 runs to 15 residues. The V end was cut by 7 bases, the J end by 4 bases, with 19 bases between. CDR3 DNA: TGTGCCAGCACCCGTGGTTGGGCAGGGCGAGAGACCCAGTACTTC. This codes for CASTRGWAGRETQYF.

This chain connects TRBV24-1 to TRBJ2-4; no firm D call. The V gene lost 2 bases and the J gene lost 5 bases, with 3 bases spanning the gap. The CDR3 length is 12 residues. Germline V gives CDR1 KGHDR, CDR2 SFDVKD. The CDR3 loop is CATSDWQNIQYF. CDR3 sequence (DNA): TGTGCCACCAGTGATTGGCAAAACATTCAGTACTTC.

The rearrangement uses TRBV10-3 and TRBJ1-3; no clear D gene. CDR3 length: 14 amino acids. The germline V and J ends were trimmed by 6 bases and 0 bases, with 9 bases remaining between them. Germline CDR1 reads ENHRY; CDR2 reads SYGVKD. CDR3 sequence: CAIRGRGSGNTIYF. For the CDR3, the DNA is TGTGCCATCAGAGGACGGGGCTCTGGAAACACCATATATTTT.

CDR3 DNA: TGCAGTGCTAGGTTCCGAGGGCGGGAGGACTACGAGCAGTACTTC. This codes for CSARFRGREDYEQYF. The rearrangement links TRBV20-1 to TRBJ2-7, with TRBD2 matching over 8 bases. Trimming took 3 bases from V and 3 from J; bases not matched to a gene: 10. Per the germline V gene, CDR1 is DFQATT and CDR2 is SNEGSKA (reference sequence). The CDR3 sequence is 15 residues long.

The chain couples TRBV5-1 to TRBJ1-2, with D perhaps TRBD1 (5 bases). The CDR3 length is 12 residues. CDR1 and CDR2 from the germline V gene are SGHRS and YFSETQ. V shed 4 bases and J shed 5 bases, with 9 bases lying between them. CDR3 amino acids: CASSPGWYGYTF. The CDR3 bases are TGCGCCAGCAGCCCAGGGTGGTATGGCTACACCTTC.

This clonotype was observed once. Germline and junction disagree at one end, which may indicate a read error. This sequence joins TRBV14 and TRBJ2-1; TRBD2 matches 9 bases. Germline V lookup: CDR1 SGHDN, CDR2 FVKESK. The CDR3 length is 16 residues. This chain's CDR3 is CASSQGSGGGVNERFF. CDR3 coding DNA: TGTGCCAGCAGCCAAGGGTCTGGCGGGGGGGTCAATGAGCGGTTCTTC.

For this clonotype: Because it lacks the conserved phenylalanine or tryptophan at the end, this CDR3 is likely a read error. V and J are TRBV6-6 and TRBJ2-5, with 10 bases that match TRBD2. The ends lost 2 bases at V and 3 bases at J; junction bases unmatched: 3. Germline V gives CDR1 MNHNY, CDR2 SVGAGI (reference sequence). The CDR3 runs to 15 residues. This chain's CDR3 is CASSYDSGRKETQYS. In DNA form, the CDR3 reads TGTGCCAGCAGTTACGATAGCGGGAGGAAAGAGACCCAGTACTCC.

This clonotype was recorded a few times. The chain carries TRBV30 and TRBJ1-2; no clear D gene. CDR1 and CDR2 (germline): GTSNPN, SVGIG (reference sequence). This CDR3 is built from 13 residues. Trimming stripped 3 bases from V and 4 bases from J, with 12 bases between. The CDR3 DNA sequence: TGTGCCTGGAGGGAGCAGGCGGGCTATGGCTACACCTTC. This sequence encodes CAWREQAGYGYTF.

In its sample, this clonotype was seen a few times. This chain uses TRBV21-1 with TRBJ2-5; the table's D call, TRBD1, has no DNA check behind it. TRBV21-1 is recorded as a pseudogene. This CDR3 is 15 amino acids long. The CDR3 region is CASSKAGGGGETQYF. The CDR3 DNA sequence: TGTGCCAGCAGCAAAGCTGGAGGTGGGGGAGAGACCCAGTACTTC.

This chain joins TRBV20-1 and TRBJ2-7; 7 bases agree with TRBD2. CDR3 length equals 14 residues. V dropped 3 bases and J dropped 4; count of bases not matched to a gene: 9. The germline CDR1 and CDR2 sequences are DFQATT and SNEGSKA (reference sequence). The CDR3 region is CSASNAGETYEQYF. In DNA form, the CDR3 reads TGCAGTGCTAGTAATGCGGGGGAGACTTACGAGCAGTACTTC.